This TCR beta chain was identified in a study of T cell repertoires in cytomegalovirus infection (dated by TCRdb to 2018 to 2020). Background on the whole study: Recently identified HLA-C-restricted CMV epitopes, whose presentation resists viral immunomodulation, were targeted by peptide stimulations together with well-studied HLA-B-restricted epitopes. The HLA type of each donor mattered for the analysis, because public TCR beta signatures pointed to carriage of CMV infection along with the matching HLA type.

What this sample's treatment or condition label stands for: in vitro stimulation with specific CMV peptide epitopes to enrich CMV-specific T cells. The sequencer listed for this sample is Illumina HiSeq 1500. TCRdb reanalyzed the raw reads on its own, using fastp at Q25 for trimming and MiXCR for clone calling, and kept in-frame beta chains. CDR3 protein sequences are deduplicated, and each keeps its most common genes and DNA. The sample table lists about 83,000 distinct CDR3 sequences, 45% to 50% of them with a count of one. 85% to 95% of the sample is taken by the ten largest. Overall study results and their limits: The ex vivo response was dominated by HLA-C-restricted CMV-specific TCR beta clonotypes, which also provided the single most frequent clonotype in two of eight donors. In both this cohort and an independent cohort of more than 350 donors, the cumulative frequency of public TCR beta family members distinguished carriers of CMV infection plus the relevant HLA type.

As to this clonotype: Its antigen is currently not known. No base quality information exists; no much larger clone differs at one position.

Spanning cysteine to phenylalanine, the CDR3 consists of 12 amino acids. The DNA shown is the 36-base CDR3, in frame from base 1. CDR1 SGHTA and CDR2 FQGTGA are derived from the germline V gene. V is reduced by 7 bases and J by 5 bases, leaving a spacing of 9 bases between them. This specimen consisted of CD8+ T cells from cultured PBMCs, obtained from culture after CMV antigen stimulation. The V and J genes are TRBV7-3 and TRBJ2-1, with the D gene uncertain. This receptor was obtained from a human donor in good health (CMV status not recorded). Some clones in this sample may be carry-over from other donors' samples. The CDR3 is CASTSDHNEQFF. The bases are TGTGCCAGCACCTCGGACCACAATGAGCAGTTCTTC.